The 16 T cell receptor beta chains listed next were all sequenced from one sample in a study of shared clonotypes between healthy human individuals. Naive CD8 cells were CD45RO-negative, positively selected for CCR7, excluding terminally differentiated effector memory CD45RA+ cells. Method: immunoSEQ multiplex PCR; TCRdb's copy keeps in-frame clones and lacks some. Of around 2,000,000 clones listed, under 95% are singletons. The material sequenced was naive CD8+ T cells from PBMCs. All receptors come from a man aged 18 to 30 in good health. Some clones in this sample may be carry-over from other donors' samples.

Only one count was recorded for this clone. This rearrangement joins TRBV30 to TRBJ2-1, with TRBD2 matching 9 bases. The V gene's germline CDR1 is GTSNPN and CDR2 SVGIG (reference sequence). This CDR3 has 14 residues. V lost 2 bases, J lost 4 bases, and 3 bases stayed unmatched. The CDR3 DNA is TGTGCCTGGAGTTTGACTAGCGGATACAATGAGCAGTTCTTC. Translation: CAWSLTSGYNEQFF.

The chain links TRBV29-1 to TRBJ2-7, with 8 positions matching TRBD2. In germline, CDR1 is SQVTM, CDR2 ANQGSEA. The CDR3 is 14 amino acids. J was trimmed by 6 bases and V by 3 bases; bases with no gene match: 10. CDR3 DNA: TGCAGCGTTGACGGTTTAGCGGGGAGGGGCGAGCAGTACTTC. It encodes CSVDGLAGRGEQYF.

The CDR3 loop is CASSFPYKIRDRGPQPQHF. The CDR3 DNA is TGTGCCAGCAGTTTCCCTTATAAGATCCGGGACAGGGGTCCGCAGCCCCAGCATTTT. V is TRBV28 and J is TRBJ1-5, with 10 bases identical to TRBD1. Germline values: CDR1 MDHEN, CDR2 SYDVKM. V trimming: 3 bases; J trimming: 7 bases; junction bases outside the gene matches: 18. CDR3 length equals 19 residues.

The V and J genes are TRBV6-1 and TRBJ2-3; D is uncertain. This CDR3 has 15 residues. Trimming took off 5 bases at V and 2 bases at J, with 14 bases between the two ends. Germline CDR1 reads MNHNS; CDR2 reads SASEGT. This CDR3 reads CASSSALSPTDTQYF. The CDR3 bases are TGTGCCAGCAGTTCCGCCCTTTCTCCCACAGATACGCAGTATTTT.

The V gene is TRBV6-6, the J gene TRBJ2-5; TRBD1 matches 8 bases. Looked up from germline, CDR1 is MNHNY and CDR2 is SVGAGI (reference sequence). V shed 6 bases, J shed 2 bases, and the junction held 8 bases outside the gene matches. CDR3 length equals 15 residues. The CDR3 sequence is CASRQTGALQETQYF. CDR3 DNA sequence: TGTGCCAGCAGGCAGACAGGGGCCCTTCAAGAGACCCAGTACTTC.

The chain is built from TRBV15 and TRBJ2-5, with 11 bases matching TRBD2. CDR1 is LNHNV and CDR2 is YYDKDF in the germline V gene (reference sequence). There are 17 residues in the CDR3. V lost 5 bases and J lost 4; bases outside the gene matches: 12. The CDR3 loop is CATSPRRVAGGAETQYF. CDR3 coding DNA: TGTGCCACCAGCCCCCGGAGGGTAGCGGGAGGGGCAGAGACCCAGTACTTC.

The gene calls are TRBV6-6 and TRBJ2-1, with 9 bases identical to TRBD2. The CDR3 is 15 amino acids. Germline CDR1 and CDR2: MNHNY and SVGAGI (reference sequence). Losses at the gene ends were 4 bases for V and 2 bases for J; bases not matched to a gene: 3. CDR3 coding DNA: TGTGCCAGCAGTTCGGCGGGAGGGCCCTACAATGAGCAGTTCTTC. Translating gives CASSSAGGPYNEQFF.

V is TRBV13 and J is TRBJ1-1; D call uncertain. CDR3 length: 15 amino acids. V was cut by 0 bases and J by 8 bases, with 16 bases left in between. Germline lookup yields CDR1 PRHDT and CDR2 FYEKMQ (reference sequence). The CDR3 bases are TGTGCCAGCAGCTTAGGCCCTTGGGAAGTCAGGGAAGCTTTCTTT. It yields the protein CASSLGPWEVREAFF. Using reference TRBV13 and TRBJ1-1 for the parts outside the CDR3, the full variable domain is AAGVIQSPRHLIKEKRETATLKCYPIPRHDTVYWYQQGPGQDPQFLISFYEKMQSDKGSIPDRFSAQQFSDYHSELNMSSLELGDSALYFCASSLGPWEVREAFFGQGTRLTVV.

The CDR3 coding sequence is TGTGCCAGCAGTTTAGTTGTGGAGAACACTGAAGCTTTCTTT. Its translation: CASSLVVENTEAFF. The chain uses TRBV28 and TRBJ1-1; D is undetermined. Germline V gives CDR1 MDHEN, CDR2 SYDVKM. The CDR3 is 14 amino acids. V lost 2 bases and J lost 1, with 8 bases in between.

The V call is TRBV5-3, the J call TRBJ1-2, with TRBD1 as a possible D gene (5 bases). TRBV5-3 is assigned to the ORF class and has an uncertain function. With 2 bases removed from V and 7 bases from J, the gap between germline ends came to 9 bases. The CDR3 runs 12 residues. CDR3 DNA: TGTGCCAGAAGCTTTAGGAGGGGTGGCTACACCTTC. This sequence encodes CARSFRRGGYTF.

The chain joins TRBV27 to TRBJ1-1; 7 nucleotides align to TRBD1. The CDR3 extends over 13 amino acids. Germline V gene sequence: CDR1 MNHEY, CDR2 SMNVEV (reference sequence). J lost 4 bases, V lost 5 bases, and 4 bases had no gene match. CDR3 loop: CASSPRDSTEAFF. CDR3 bases: TGTGCCAGCAGTCCCCGGGACAGCACTGAAGCTTTCTTT.

This chain links TRBV28 with TRBJ2-7; a possible D gene is TRBD1 (6 bases). The length of the CDR3 is 17 residues. The V and J ends lost 2 bases and 0 bases respectively, with 17 bases between them. CDR1 is MDHEN and CDR2 is SYDVKM in the germline V gene. The CDR3 coding sequence is TGTGCCAGCAGTTTAGCCCACCGGGACACATTCTCCTACGAGCAGTACTTC. This encodes CASSLAHRDTFSYEQYF.

CDR3 region: CASSEMRTMGLTHAVFF. The CDR3 nucleotides are TGTGCCAGCAGTGAAATGAGGACAATGGGACTGACCCATGCAGTGTTTTTT. The chain employs TRBV6-1 and TRBJ1-4, with a tentative D call TRBD1 (5 bases). This CDR3 is 17 amino acids long. Germline V gene data show CDR1 as MNHNS and CDR2 as SASEGT. The V gene lost 2 bases and the J gene lost 15 bases, with 28 bases spanning the gap.

The CDR3 loop reads CASSDNLREQFF. The CDR3 region has the DNA TGTGCCAGCAGCGACAACCTGAGGGAGCAGTTCTTC. The chain recombines TRBV9 with TRBJ2-1; D gene ambiguous. The CDR3 contains 12 residues. Germline V gives CDR1 SGDLS, CDR2 YYNGEE. Trimming stripped 3 bases from V and 10 bases from J, with 11 bases between.

The chain links TRBV13 to TRBJ1-3, with D unclear. The V gene lost 5 bases and the J gene lost 1 base, with 12 bases spanning the gap. The CDR3 sequence is 15 residues long. Germline CDR1 is PRHDT and CDR2 is FYEKMQ (reference sequence). The CDR3 sequence is CASSLLGESGNTIYF. CDR3 nucleotide sequence: TGTGCCAGCAGCCTCCTTGGGGAGTCTGGAAACACCATATATTTT.

The chain combines TRBV2 with TRBJ2-7, with 8 bases fitting TRBD1. Germline V gene lookup returns CDR1 SNHLY and CDR2 FYNNEI. The CDR3 sequence is 16 residues long. Unmatched junction bases numbered 14, after V lost 6 bases and J lost 4 bases. Written as DNA, the CDR3 is TGTGCCAGCAGGGACAGGGAAGTGCTATTATCATACGAGCAGTACTTC. This codes for CASRDREVLLSYEQYF. Full variable domain (remainder filled in from reference TRBV2 and TRBJ2-7): EPEVTQTPSHQVTQMGQEVILRCVPISNHLYFYWYRQILGQKVEFLVSFYNNEISEKSEIFDDQFSVERPDGSNFTLKIRSTKLEDSAMYFCASRDREVLLSYEQYFGPGTRLTVT.